This T cell receptor beta chain appears in the sequencing data of a study of T cell repertoires in cytomegalovirus infection. Unmatched junction bases numbered 11, after V lost 6 bases and J lost 2 bases. The CDR3 is 15 amino acids. The germline CDR1 and CDR2 sequences are SGHRS and YFSETQ. For this clonotype: Its antigen is not known.

TCRdb passed the reads through MiXCR, listing each CDR3 protein once. The sample lists about 700,000 distinct CDR3 sequences, around 32% occurring once. The receptor was isolated from a human donor in good health (CMV status not recorded). Some clones in this sample may be carry-over from other donors' samples. The V and J genes are TRBV5-1 and TRBJ2-7; 7 nucleotides agree with TRBD2. The material was cultured PBMCs, obtained from culture after CMV antigen stimulation. The CDR3 DNA sequence: TGCGCCAGCACGGGGGAGGGCCCTCTAACCTACGAGCAGTACTTC. Translating gives CASTGEGPLTYEQYF.